This T cell receptor beta chain was sequenced for a study of blood T cells in healthy people across ages. Germline CDR1 GTSNPN, CDR2 SVGIG (reference sequence). The CDR3 is 12 amino acids. Extraction yielded at least 6 micrograms of total RNA per sample. The authors ran a second PCR of about 7 to 11 cycles using a sample-barcoded 5' primer and a J-beta primer mix. Through a template-switch adaptor with 12 random nucleotides, each cDNA molecule received a tag. TCRdb passed the 5' RACE reads through MiXCR, listing each CDR3 protein once. The sample lists 870,000 or so distinct CDR3 sequences, roughly 26% occurring once. On this clonotype itself: Being one base from a much bigger clone, this may be a read error.

The receptor's source is a woman older than 75 in good health. The V gene is TRBV30, the J gene TRBJ2-7, with TRBD1 as a possible D gene (5 bases). The sequenced sample consisted of blood. The CDR3 reads CAWSKGVYGQYF. CDR3 DNA sequence: TGTGCCTGGAGTAAAGGGGTTTACGGGCAGTACTTC. Variable domain in full (rest from reference TRBV30 and TRBJ2-7): SQTIHQWPATLVQPVGSPLSLECTVEGTSNPNLYWYRQAAGRGLQLLFYSVGIGQISSEVPQNLSASRPQDRQFILSSKKLLLSDSGFYLCAWSKGVYGQYFGPGTRLTVT.